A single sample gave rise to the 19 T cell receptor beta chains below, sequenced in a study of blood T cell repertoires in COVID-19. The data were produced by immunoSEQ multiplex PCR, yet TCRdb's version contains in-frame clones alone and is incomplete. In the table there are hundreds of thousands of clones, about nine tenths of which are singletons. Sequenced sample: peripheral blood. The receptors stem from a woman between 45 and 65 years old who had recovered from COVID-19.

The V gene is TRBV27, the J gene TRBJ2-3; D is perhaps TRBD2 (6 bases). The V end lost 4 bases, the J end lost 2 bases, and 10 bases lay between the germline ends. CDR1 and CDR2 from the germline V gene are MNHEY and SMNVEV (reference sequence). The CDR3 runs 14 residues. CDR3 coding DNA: TGTGCCAGCAGTTGGCGGGACCCCACAGATACGCAGTATTTT. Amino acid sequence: CASSWRDPTDTQYF.

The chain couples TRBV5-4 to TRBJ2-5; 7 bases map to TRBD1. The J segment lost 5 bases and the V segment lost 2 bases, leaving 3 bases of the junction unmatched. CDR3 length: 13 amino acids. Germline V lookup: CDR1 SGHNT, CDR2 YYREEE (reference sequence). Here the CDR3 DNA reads TGTGCCAGCAGCTTCGTACAGGGGGAGACCCAGTACTTC. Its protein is CASSFVQGETQYF.

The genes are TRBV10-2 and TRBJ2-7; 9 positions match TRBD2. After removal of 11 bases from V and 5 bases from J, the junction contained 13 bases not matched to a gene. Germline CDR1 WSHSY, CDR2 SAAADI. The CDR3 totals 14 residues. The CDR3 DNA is TGCGCCGCCAAAGGGATAGCGGGAGATGACGAGCAGTACTTC. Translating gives CAAKGIAGDDEQYF.

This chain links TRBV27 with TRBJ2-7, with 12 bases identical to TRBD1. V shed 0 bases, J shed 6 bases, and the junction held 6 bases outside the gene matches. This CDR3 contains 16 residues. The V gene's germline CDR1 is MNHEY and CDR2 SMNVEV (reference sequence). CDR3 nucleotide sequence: TGTGCCAGCAGTTTATCGTCCGGGACAGGGGGCGTCGAGCAGTACTTC. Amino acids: CASSLSSGTGGVEQYF.

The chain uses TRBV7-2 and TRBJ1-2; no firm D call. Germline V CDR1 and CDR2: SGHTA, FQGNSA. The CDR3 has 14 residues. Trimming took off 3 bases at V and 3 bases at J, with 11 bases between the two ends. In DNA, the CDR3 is TGTGCCAGCAGCTTTACAACGGGAGACTATGGCTACACCTTC. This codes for CASSFTTGDYGYTF.

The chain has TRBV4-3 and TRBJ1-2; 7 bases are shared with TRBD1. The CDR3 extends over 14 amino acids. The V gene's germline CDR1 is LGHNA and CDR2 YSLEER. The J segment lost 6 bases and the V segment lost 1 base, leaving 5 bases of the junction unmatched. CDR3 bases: TGCGCCAGCAGCCAAGGCGACAGGGACCATGGCTACACCTTC. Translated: CASSQGDRDHGYTF.

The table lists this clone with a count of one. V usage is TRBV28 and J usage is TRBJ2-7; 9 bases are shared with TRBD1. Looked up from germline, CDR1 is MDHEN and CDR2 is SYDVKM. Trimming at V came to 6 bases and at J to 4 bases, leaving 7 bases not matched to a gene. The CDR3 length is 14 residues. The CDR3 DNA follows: TGTGCCAGCAGCCCGGGACAGGGTGGGTACGAGCAGTACTTC. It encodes CASSPGQGGYEQYF.

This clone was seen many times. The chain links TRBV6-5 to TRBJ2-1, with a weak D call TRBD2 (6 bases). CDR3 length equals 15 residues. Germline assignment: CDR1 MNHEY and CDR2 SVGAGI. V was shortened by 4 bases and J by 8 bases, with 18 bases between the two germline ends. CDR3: CASSSVGGPTDEQFF. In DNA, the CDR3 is TGTGCCAGCAGTTCGGTGGGAGGACCAACGGATGAGCAGTTCTTC.

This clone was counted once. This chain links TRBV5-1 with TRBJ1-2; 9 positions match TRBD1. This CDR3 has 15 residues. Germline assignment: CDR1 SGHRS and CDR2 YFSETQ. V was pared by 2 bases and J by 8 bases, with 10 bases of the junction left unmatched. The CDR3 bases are TGCGCCAGCAGCTTCGGGACAGGGCTTCGAGGGGGCTACACCTTC. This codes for CASSFGTGLRGGYTF.

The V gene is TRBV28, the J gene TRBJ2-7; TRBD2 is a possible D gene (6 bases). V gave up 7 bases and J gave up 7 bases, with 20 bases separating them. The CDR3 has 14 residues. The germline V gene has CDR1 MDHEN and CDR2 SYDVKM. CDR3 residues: CASTLPEGREEQYF. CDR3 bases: TGTGCCAGCACCCTCCCGGAGGGCCGGGAAGAGCAGTACTTC.

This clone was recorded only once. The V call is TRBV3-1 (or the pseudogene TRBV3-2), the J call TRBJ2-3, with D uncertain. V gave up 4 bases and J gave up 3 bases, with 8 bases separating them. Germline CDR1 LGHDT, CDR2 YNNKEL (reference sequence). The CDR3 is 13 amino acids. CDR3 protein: CASSPIDTDTQYF. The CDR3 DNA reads TGTGCCAGCAGCCCTATCGATACAGATACGCAGTATTTT.

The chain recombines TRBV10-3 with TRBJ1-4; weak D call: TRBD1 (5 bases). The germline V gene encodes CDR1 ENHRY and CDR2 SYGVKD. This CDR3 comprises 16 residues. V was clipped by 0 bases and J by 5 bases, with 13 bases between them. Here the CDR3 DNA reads TGTGCCATCAGTGAGTCATCCGGGGGTTGGAATGAAAAACTGTTTTTT. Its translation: CAISESSGGWNEKLFF.

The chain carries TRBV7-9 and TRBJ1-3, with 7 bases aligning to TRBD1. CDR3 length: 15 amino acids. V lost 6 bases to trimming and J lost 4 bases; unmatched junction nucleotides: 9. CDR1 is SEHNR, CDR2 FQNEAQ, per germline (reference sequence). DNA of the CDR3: TGTGCCAGCAGAATAGACAGGGCCAGGGGAAACACCATATATTTT. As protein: CASRIDRARGNTIYF.

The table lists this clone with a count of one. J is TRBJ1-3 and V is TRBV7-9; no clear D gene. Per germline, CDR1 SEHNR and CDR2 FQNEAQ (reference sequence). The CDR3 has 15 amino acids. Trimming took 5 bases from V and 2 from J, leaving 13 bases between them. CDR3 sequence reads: CASSPTGVTGNTIYF. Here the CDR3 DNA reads TGTGCCAGCAGCCCCACCGGAGTGACTGGAAACACCATATATTTT.

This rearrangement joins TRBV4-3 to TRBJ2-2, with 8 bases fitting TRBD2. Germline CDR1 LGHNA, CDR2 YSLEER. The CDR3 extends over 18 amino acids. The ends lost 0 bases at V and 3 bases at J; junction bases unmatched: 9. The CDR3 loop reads CASSQDILAEEYTGELFF. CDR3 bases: TGCGCCAGCAGCCAAGATATACTAGCGGAAGAATACACCGGGGAGCTGTTTTTT.

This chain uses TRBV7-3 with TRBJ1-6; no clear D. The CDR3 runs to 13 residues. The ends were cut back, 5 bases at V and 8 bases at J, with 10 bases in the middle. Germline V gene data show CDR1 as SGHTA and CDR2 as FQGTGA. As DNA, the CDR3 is TGTGCCAGCAGCCTCAATGCAGATTCACCCCTCCACTTT. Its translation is CASSLNADSPLHF.

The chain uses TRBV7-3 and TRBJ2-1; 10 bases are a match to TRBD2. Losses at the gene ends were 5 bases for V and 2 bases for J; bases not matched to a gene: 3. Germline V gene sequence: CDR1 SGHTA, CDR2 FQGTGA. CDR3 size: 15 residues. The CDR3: CASSPGLAPYNEQFF. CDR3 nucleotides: TGTGCCAGCAGCCCGGGACTAGCGCCCTACAATGAGCAGTTCTTC.

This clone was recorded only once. CDR3 loop: CASSSADPPGYGYTF. DNA for the CDR3: TGTGCCAGCAGTTCCGCCGACCCACCGGGTTATGGCTACACCTTC. The chain links TRBV6-5 to TRBJ1-2; D is unclear. The V and J ends lost 4 bases and 5 bases respectively, with 17 bases between them. This CDR3 is 15 amino acids long. Looked up from germline, CDR1 is MNHEY and CDR2 is SVGAGI.

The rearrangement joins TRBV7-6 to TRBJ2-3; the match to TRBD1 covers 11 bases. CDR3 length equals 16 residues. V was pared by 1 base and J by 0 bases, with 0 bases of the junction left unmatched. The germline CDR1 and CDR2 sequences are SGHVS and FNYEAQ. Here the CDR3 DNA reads TGTGCCAGCAGCTTAGGGACAGGGGGCAGCACAGATACGCAGTATTTT. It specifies CASSLGTGGSTDTQYF.